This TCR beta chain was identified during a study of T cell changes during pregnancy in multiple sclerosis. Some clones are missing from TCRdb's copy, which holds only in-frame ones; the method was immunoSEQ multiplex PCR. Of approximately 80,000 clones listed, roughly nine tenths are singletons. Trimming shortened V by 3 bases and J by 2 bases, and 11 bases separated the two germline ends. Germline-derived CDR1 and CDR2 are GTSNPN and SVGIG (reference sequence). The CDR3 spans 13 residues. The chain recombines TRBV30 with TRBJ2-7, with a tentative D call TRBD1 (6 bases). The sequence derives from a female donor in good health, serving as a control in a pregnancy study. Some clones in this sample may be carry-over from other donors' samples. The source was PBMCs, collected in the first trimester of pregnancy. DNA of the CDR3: TGTGCCTGGAGGTACAGGGTGGCCTACGAGCAGTACTTC. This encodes CAWRYRVAYEQYF.